This T cell receptor beta chain originates from a study of glioma-infiltrating T cells listed by TCRdb under 2016. Regarding the research as a whole: The study sequenced TCR alpha- and beta-chain repertoires from glioma tissue, from non-neoplastic brain tissue and from matched peripheral blood mononuclear cells. Each tissue-infiltrating repertoire was compared with the same patient's peripheral blood repertoire to measure divergence between tissue and blood T-cell populations. The paired cohort was made up of three low-grade glioma patients, several primary glioblastoma patients and three non-glioma patients who contributed non-neoplastic brain tissue.

Paper-wide results and their limitations: VJ-independent divergence between tissue and blood was lower than expected in non-neoplastic patients but higher than expected in all gliomas, particularly low-grade gliomas. Very few CDR3 sequences were found to be shared between tissue and blood, and this scarcity was attributed to high CDR3 diversity and limited sampling. Group comparisons were based on small numbers of patients: three non-neoplastic, three low-grade glioma and about 8 glioblastoma patients.

CDR1 is given as SGHDN and CDR2 as FVKESK, both from the germline V gene. The junction shows trimming of 5 bases on V and 9 bases on J, plus 26 bases between the germline ends. Including cysteine and phenylalanine, the CDR3 has 17 amino acids. Solely the CDR3 DNA is kept, with 51 bases framed from the first base. The iRepertoire nested amplicon-rescue multiplex PCR (arm-PCR) platform was used to amplify TCR alpha and beta CDR3 regions from RNA. One-step reverse transcription and amplification used roughly 90-400 ng of tissue mRNA or PBMC total RNA as input. Following bead purification, Illumina adapters were added by a secondary multiplex PCR, and libraries between 200 and 400 bp were gel-purified. Libraries carried internal 6-nucleotide barcodes used for demultiplexing. Sequencing of libraries was performed on an Illumina MiSeq with 2x220 or 2x250 nucleotide paired-end reads. Per the authors' processing: Paired reads were merged using FLASH 1.2.11 and were aligned to the GRCh37 human genome using BWA-MEM, after which TRA and TRB reads were extracted. An IMGT-derived reference of cassette sequences and CDR3 motifs, with pseudogenes included, was used for V and J assignment. Reads were translated in three frames, and productive CDR3s were defined as those with a C...FGXG motif and no stop codons. A clonotype was defined as a unique combination of a V-J cassette pair and a CDR3 amino acid sequence. Filtering of reads was based on Hamming distance, with the threshold set by the sequence error rate of each sample in mapped regions. Using fastp trimming at Q25 and MiXCR clonotype assembly, TCRdb reanalyzed the public sequencing data and kept in-frame beta chains. Rows with a matching CDR3 protein are joined into one entry that keeps the most common DNA and genes. The V and J calls were not made by the authors but by TCRdb's processing. A total of 100,000 to 150,000 distinct CDR3 sequences appear in this sample, around 23% of them only once. Together, the top ten hold 13% to 15% of the sample.

As regards this clonotype: No antigen is known for it. A read error is possible here, since a much larger clone lies one base away.

The rearrangement combines TRBV14 with TRBJ2-1; the D gene is unclear. Sequencing used glioma tissue, nonneoplastic brain tissue, or PBMCs (not recorded which). This TCR came from a human donor with low-grade glioma or glioblastoma, undergoing nonglioma brain surgery, or in good health (not recorded which). This receptor carries the CDR3 CASSLEGFGSETFEQFF. The nucleotide sequence reads as follows: TGTGCCAGCAGCTTAGAAGGGTTTGGCTCAGAGACTTTTGAGCAGTTCTTC.